The 27 T cell receptor beta chains presented below share a single source sample, sequenced in a study of response to subunit inactivated influenza vaccine. TCRdb passed the RT-PCR reads through MiXCR, listing each CDR3 protein once. Of fewer than 550,000 distinct CDR3 sequences in the sample, over 25% are singletons; the top ten hold 1.5% to 2%. This specimen was CD4+ T cells sorted from PBMCs, taken approximately 5 days after vaccination. The receptors come from a man between 50 and 59 years old who received an inactivated influenza vaccine.

This sequence joins TRBV2 and TRBJ1-2; D call uncertain. Between the trimmed V and J ends, which lost 2 bases and 5 bases, there was a span of 6 bases. The V gene's germline CDR1 is SNHLY and CDR2 FYNNEI. This CDR3 contains 12 residues. CDR3: CASSEQQYGYTF. CDR3 nucleotide sequence: TGTGCCAGCAGTGAACAGCAATATGGCTACACCTTC.

This clonotype has more than one count but fewer than ten. The rearrangement joins TRBV6-1 to TRBJ1-2; D is uncertain. The length of the CDR3 is 13 residues. The V and J ends lost 5 bases and 5 bases respectively, with 12 bases between them. Germline V CDR1 and CDR2: MNHNS, SASEGT. In DNA, the CDR3 is TGTGCCAGCAGTCCTCCGACGGGTTATGGCTACACCTTC. Translation: CASSPPTGYGYTF.

This clonotype has a handful of counts. The CDR3 nucleotides read TGTGCCAGCAGTGGAGCAGGCGGGCATCAGCCCCAGCATTTT. This translates into CASSGAGGHQPQHF. The chain is built from TRBV6-1 and TRBJ1-5; D is uncertain. Trimming removed 4 bases from V and 5 bases from J, with 12 bases in between. Germline assignment: CDR1 MNHNS and CDR2 SASEGT. The CDR3 extends over 14 amino acids.

V gene TRBV20-1 combines with J gene TRBJ2-3; unclear D gene. Trimming cost V 1 base and J 3 bases, with 11 bases left between them. CDR1 and CDR2 (germline): DFQATT, SNEGSKA (reference sequence). This CDR3 contains 14 residues. Here the CDR3 DNA reads TGCAGTGCTAGAGTGGCAGGAAAAACAGATACGCAGTATTTT. It yields the protein CSARVAGKTDTQYF.

This chain uses TRBV6-5 with TRBJ2-7, with D tentatively TRBD2 (5 bases). The CDR3 extends over 15 amino acids. The germline gives CDR1 MNHEY, CDR2 SVGAGI. Trimming removed 0 bases at V and 6 bases at J, with 15 bases between. DNA for the CDR3: TGTGCCAGCAGTTACTCCGCGACTATCTCTACCGAGCAGTACTTC. Translated, it gives CASSYSATISTEQYF.

This chain connects TRBV6-6 to TRBJ2-2; D is uncertain. CDR1 and CDR2 from the germline V gene are MNHNY and SVGAGI (reference sequence). The CDR3 consists of 13 residues. Trimming shortened V by 10 bases and J by 1 base, and 10 bases separated the two germline ends. The CDR3 DNA is TGTGCCACCGGACGGAGGAACACCGGGGAGCTGTTTTTT. Translating it yields CATGRRNTGELFF.

As regards this clonotype: The germline gene is not matched at one end of the junction; a read error may be the cause. The rearrangement joins TRBV2 to TRBJ2-7; 9 bases map to TRBD2. Looked up from germline, CDR1 is SNHLY and CDR2 is FYNNEI. The CDR3 is made up of 14 amino acids. CDR3 protein: CASREAGGTYEQYF. Written as DNA, the CDR3 is TGTGCCAGCAGGGAAGCGGGGGGCACCTACGAGCAGTACTTC.

In this sample, this clonotype turned up a few times. The chain carries TRBV12-3 or TRBV12-4 and TRBJ2-1; TRBD2 matches 10 bases. CDR3 length equals 14 residues. V shed 6 bases, J shed 5 bases, and the junction held 4 bases outside the gene matches. CDR3 sequence (DNA): TGTGCCAGCAGCTCGGGACTAGCGAACAATGAGCAGTTCTTC. It specifies CASSSGLANNEQFF.

Written as DNA, the CDR3 is TGCGCCAGCAGCCAAGATCATGGGATACTCGCTGGAAACACCATATATTTT. Its translation: CASSQDHGILAGNTIYF. The J gene is TRBJ1-3, the V gene TRBV4-3; D is uncertain. Per the germline V gene, CDR1 is LGHNA and CDR2 is YSLEER. There are 17 residues in the CDR3. Trimming left V 0 bases short and J 2 bases short, with 14 bases between.

The chain is built from TRBV6-1 and TRBJ2-1; the match to TRBD2 covers 9 bases. This CDR3 has 15 residues. Looked up from germline, CDR1 is MNHNS and CDR2 is SASEGT. The J segment lost 3 bases and the V segment lost 7 bases, leaving 7 bases of the junction unmatched. The CDR3 region has the DNA TGTGCCAGCACTATAGCGGGGGCTTTCTACAATGAGCAGTTCTTC. It codes for CASTIAGAFYNEQFF.

This clonotype was observed a few times. The chain uses TRBV10-2 and TRBJ1-6, with TRBD1 as a possible D gene (5 bases). Between the trimmed V and J ends, which lost 7 bases and 10 bases, there was a span of 20 bases. The CDR3 is made up of 15 amino acids. The V gene's germline CDR1 is WSHSY and CDR2 SAAADI. CDR3 loop: CASTQSGGGRSPLHF. In DNA form, the CDR3 reads TGCGCCAGCACTCAGAGCGGCGGGGGTCGGTCACCCCTCCACTTT.

This clonotype was seen a handful of times. CDR3 amino acids: CASSQRTESNQPQHF. The CDR3 DNA reads as TGCGCCAGCAGCCAACGTACTGAGTCAAATCAGCCCCAGCATTTT. J is TRBJ1-5 and V is TRBV4-3, with no clear D. The CDR3 consists of 15 residues. Germline CDR1 reads LGHNA; CDR2 reads YSLEER. V lost 2 bases, J lost 4 bases, and 12 bases lay in between.

In its sample, this clonotype was seen many times. The rearrangement links TRBV12-3 or TRBV12-4 to TRBJ2-3; D is ambiguous. V lost 3 bases and J lost 1, with 8 bases in between. This CDR3 region has 14 residues. CDR3 protein: CASSFGWGTDTQYF. For the CDR3, the DNA is TGTGCCAGCAGTTTTGGTTGGGGCACAGATACGCAGTATTTT.

The DNA of the CDR3 is TGCGCCAGCAGCAGAGGGACTAGCGGGCCCGTTTTCAGCGAGCAGTACTTC. The encoded protein is CASSRGTSGPVFSEQYF. V and J are TRBV5-1 and TRBJ2-7, with TRBD2 matching over 12 bases. Germline values: CDR1 SGHRS, CDR2 YFSETQ. J gave up 6 bases and V 4 bases, and 14 bases lay outside the gene matches. The CDR3 totals 17 residues.

This chain joins TRBV7-9 and TRBJ1-3; D is undetermined. Between the trimmed V and J ends, which lost 3 bases and 4 bases, there was a span of 13 bases. Germline CDR1 is SEHNR and CDR2 is FQNEAQ (reference sequence). This CDR3 region has 15 residues. CDR3 region: CASSLTHKDGNTIYF. The CDR3, as DNA: TGTGCCAGCAGCTTGACTCACAAGGACGGAAACACCATATATTTT.

This clonotype was picked up a small number of times. The J gene is TRBJ1-5, the V gene TRBV7-2; D not certain. The V gene lost 5 bases and the J gene lost 8 bases, with 25 bases spanning the gap. This CDR3 region has 17 residues. Germline-derived CDR1 and CDR2 are SGHTA and FQGNSA. CDR3 region: CASSPRVRGSFDKPQHF. For the CDR3, the DNA is TGTGCCAGCAGCCCTAGAGTTCGGGGATCCTTTGATAAGCCCCAGCATTTT. The full variable domain, in which reference TRBV7-2 and TRBJ1-5 provide the parts outside the CDR3, is GAGVSQSPSNKVTEKGKDVELRCDPISGHTALYWYRQSLGQGLEFLIYFQGNSAPDKSGLPSDRFSAERTGGSVSTLTIQRTQQEDSAVYLCASSPRVRGSFDKPQHFGDGTRLSIL.

The rearrangement joins TRBV7-8 to TRBJ2-5; D is uncertain. CDR3 length equals 13 residues. With 5 bases removed from V and 5 bases from J, the gap between germline ends came to 12 bases. The V gene's germline CDR1 is SGHVS and CDR2 FQNEAQ. The CDR3 region is CASSAFLAETQYF. The CDR3 DNA sequence: TGTGCCAGCAGCGCTTTTCTGGCGGAGACCCAGTACTTC.

Only a few counts were recorded for this clonotype. V is TRBV4-3 and J is TRBJ2-1; 7 positions match TRBD2. V trimming: 0 bases; J trimming: 7 bases; junction bases outside the gene matches: 6. CDR3 length: 15 amino acids. CDR1 is LGHNA, CDR2 YSLEER, per germline. Written as DNA, the CDR3 is TGCGCCAGCAGCCAAGAGTATTCGCGGGAGAATGAGCAGTTCTTC. This encodes CASSQEYSRENEQFF.

This chain connects TRBV5-1 to TRBJ2-5, with D tentatively TRBD1 (6 bases). The V gene lost 3 bases and the J gene lost 7 bases, with 16 bases spanning the gap. The CDR3 covers 14 residues. Germline V gene sequence: CDR1 SGHRS, CDR2 YFSETQ. As DNA, the CDR3 is TGCGCCAGCAGCTCCTCCGGGCAAGGGGGGACCCAGTACTTC. Residues: CASSSSGQGGTQYF.

This clonotype occurred a few times. V is TRBV5-1 and J is TRBJ2-1; the match to TRBD2 covers 7 bases. V gave up 2 bases and J gave up 3 bases; unmatched junction bases: 2. The length of the CDR3 is 14 residues. CDR1 SGHRS and CDR2 YFSETQ come from the germline V gene. CDR3 nucleotide sequence: TGCGCCAGCAGCTTCCGGGACTACTACAATGAGCAGTTCTTC. Translated, it gives CASSFRDYYNEQFF.

The CDR3 loop is CASSFRDIQETQYF. The DNA of the CDR3 is TGTGCCAGCAGTTTCCGGGACATCCAAGAGACCCAGTACTTC. V and J are TRBV12-3 or TRBV12-4 and TRBJ2-5; D is possibly TRBD1 (6 bases). Trimming cost V 3 bases and J 1 base, with 9 bases left between them. CDR3 length: 14 amino acids.

The chain links TRBV6-4 to TRBJ2-6; the D gene could be TRBD1 or TRBD2 (6 bases each). Germline V gene lookup returns CDR1 MRHNA and CDR2 SNTAGT. The CDR3 length is 16 residues. V lost 6 bases and J lost 3, with 15 bases in between. CDR3 sequence: CASSKRRGDGANVLTF. The CDR3 nucleotides read TGTGCCAGCAGCAAAAGAAGGGGGGATGGGGCCAACGTCCTGACTTTC.

This clonotype has at least ten counts. J is TRBJ2-1 and V is TRBV5-1, with 8 bases fitting TRBD2. The CDR3 sequence is 15 residues long. CDR1 is SGHRS, CDR2 YFSETQ, per germline. Trimming took 3 bases from V and 7 from J; bases not matched to a gene: 9. CDR3 sequence (DNA): TGCGCCAGCAGCTCGGACATAGCGGGGTGGAATGAGCAGTTCTTC. Translating gives CASSSDIAGWNEQFF.

The rearrangement links TRBV2 to TRBJ2-7, with D possibly matching TRBD1 (5 bases). The V and J ends lost 9 bases and 6 bases respectively, with 12 bases between them. The germline V gene encodes CDR1 SNHLY and CDR2 FYNNEI. The CDR3 extends over 11 amino acids. CDR3 nucleotides: TGTGCCAGTTGCCAGGGTATCGAGCAGTACTTC. This codes for CASCQGIEQYF.

Only a few counts were recorded for this clonotype. The chain has TRBV6-5 and TRBJ1-2, with D hard to call. Per the germline V gene, CDR1 is MNHEY and CDR2 is SVGAGI. This CDR3 has 13 residues. V lost 6 bases to trimming and J lost 0 bases, with 8 bases between them. The CDR3 reads CASRGPTNYGYTF. In DNA, the CDR3 is TGTGCCAGCAGGGGCCCGACTAACTATGGCTACACCTTC.

This clonotype was observed a handful of times. J is TRBJ2-2 and V is TRBV9; 9 nucleotides line up with TRBD2. Trimming took 0 bases from V and 2 from J; bases not matched to a gene: 2. Germline V gene data show CDR1 as SGDLS and CDR2 as YYNGEE. CDR3 length: 16 residues. CDR3 region: CASSVVAGVNTGELFF. In DNA, the CDR3 is TGTGCCAGCAGCGTAGTAGCGGGAGTAAACACCGGGGAGCTGTTTTTT.

About this clonotype: This clone may be a read error of a much larger clone one base away. J is TRBJ1-6 and V is TRBV7-9; D gene unclear. Germline lookup yields CDR1 SEHNR and CDR2 FQNEAQ (reference sequence). V shed 1 base and J shed 7 bases, with 5 bases lying between them. The CDR3 is 13 residues long. The DNA for the CDR3 is TGTGCCAGCAGCTTAGATGGGAATTCACCCCTCCACTTT. It is translated as CASSLDGNSPLHF.